These 5 T cell receptor beta chains came from one sample sequenced in a study of blood T cell repertoires in COVID-19. Sequencing used immunoSEQ multiplex PCR; TCRdb keeps in-frame clones, though not all of them. The table records about 220,000 clones, 75% to 85% of them present only once. The sample taken for sequencing was peripheral blood. All receptors come from a human donor in a cohort sampled during active COVID-19.

This rearrangement joins TRBV7-2 to TRBJ1-1; D gene uncertain. V lost 0 bases to trimming and J lost 4 bases, with 12 bases between them. The CDR3 runs to 15 residues. The germline CDR1 and CDR2 sequences are SGHTA and FQGNSA. DNA for the CDR3: TGTGCCAGCAGCTTAGCGCGGGGTAGCGGCACTGAAGCTTTCTTT. It translates to CASSLARGSGTEAFF.

This clone turned up a few times. The chain carries TRBV28 and TRBJ1-5, with a weak D call TRBD1 (6 bases). The CDR3 covers 15 residues. V was pared by 2 bases and J by 7 bases, with 15 bases between. The germline V gene has CDR1 MDHEN and CDR2 SYDVKM. In nucleotides, the CDR3 is TGTGCCAGCAGTTTAGGGGGCAGGGCCCAACAGCCCCAGCATTTT. Translating it yields CASSLGGRAQQPQHF.

The V call is TRBV7-9, the J call TRBJ1-1, with a tentative D call TRBD1 (6 bases). The V and J ends lost 4 bases and 11 bases respectively, with 20 bases between them. In germline, CDR1 is SEHNR, CDR2 FQNEAQ (reference sequence). This CDR3 is built from 14 residues. CDR3 amino acids: CASSWGPGPRGAFF. The CDR3, as DNA: TGTGCCAGCAGCTGGGGGCCGGGTCCTAGGGGGGCTTTCTTT.

The chain uses TRBV29-1 and TRBJ2-2; a weak D match, TRBD1 (6 bases). CDR1 and CDR2 from the germline V gene are SQVTM and ANQGSEA. Between the trimmed V and J ends, which lost 4 bases and 6 bases, there was a span of 9 bases. CDR3 length: 12 amino acids. In nucleotides, the CDR3 is TGCAGCGTTGCAACAGGGCCCGGGGAGCTGTTTTTT. Its translation is CSVATGPGELFF.

The gene calls are TRBV4-3 and TRBJ1-3; TRBD1 matches 7 bases. V shed 2 bases and J 7 bases; nucleotides not matched to a gene: 11. The CDR3 contains 16 residues. Germline loops: CDR1 LGHNA, CDR2 YSLEER. The CDR3 nucleotides read TGCGCCAGCAGCCAAACGACAGGGCAATTTAGGAACACCATATATTTT. The encoded protein is CASSQTTGQFRNTIYF.